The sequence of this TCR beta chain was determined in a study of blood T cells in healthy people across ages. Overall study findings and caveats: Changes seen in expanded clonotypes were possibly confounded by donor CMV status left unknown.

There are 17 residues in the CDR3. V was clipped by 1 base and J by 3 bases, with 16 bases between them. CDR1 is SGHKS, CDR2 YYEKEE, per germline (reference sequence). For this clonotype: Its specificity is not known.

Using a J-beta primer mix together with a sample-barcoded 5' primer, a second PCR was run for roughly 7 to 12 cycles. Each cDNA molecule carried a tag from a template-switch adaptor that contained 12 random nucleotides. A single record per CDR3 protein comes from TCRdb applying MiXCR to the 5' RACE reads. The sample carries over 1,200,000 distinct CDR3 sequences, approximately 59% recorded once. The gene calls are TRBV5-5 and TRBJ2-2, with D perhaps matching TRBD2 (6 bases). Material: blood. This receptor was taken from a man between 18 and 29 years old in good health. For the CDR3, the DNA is TGTGCCAGCAGCTTGTTCGGGGGTTCCCGATACACCGGGGAGCTGTTTTTT. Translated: CASSLFGGSRYTGELFF.